The following is a TCR beta chain sequence with its context. What it binds is not known. The data were taken from a study of cytomegalovirus exposure and HLA in healthy donors. This CDR3 is built from 18 residues. J gave up 6 bases and V 0 bases, and 16 bases lay outside the gene matches. Germline lookup yields CDR1 ENHRY and CDR2 SYGVKD. PCR primers comprised 60 Vbeta and 13 Jbeta primers. This table comes from immunoSEQ multiplex PCR, and its TCRdb copy is limited to in-frame clones, with some not included. The sample lists some 110,000 clones, around 78% occurring once. Whole-study findings and limits: A prior analysis recorded that most TCR beta V segments were productive about 87% or about 30% of the time.

The chain joins TRBV10-3 to TRBJ1-1; 7 bases are shared with TRBD1. This sequence originates from a man in his forties or fifties in good health and CMV-seronegative. Input material: PBMCs. The CDR3: CAISESSQGGRGLAEAFF. The CDR3 region has the DNA TGTGCCATCAGTGAGTCCTCCCAAGGCGGCAGGGGGTTGGCTGAAGCTTTCTTT.